These 14 T cell receptor beta chains were all obtained from the same sample, sequenced in a study of cytomegalovirus exposure and HLA in healthy donors. Primers for the PCR totalled 60 Vbeta and 13 Jbeta. The data were produced by immunoSEQ multiplex PCR, yet TCRdb's version contains in-frame clones alone and is incomplete. Of about 160,000 clones listed, around 60% are singletons. Sequenced: PBMCs. The receptor source for this set is a woman in her sixties or seventies in good health and CMV-seropositive.

This clone was counted only a few times. The chain couples TRBV7-3 to TRBJ2-1; 7 nucleotides line up with TRBD1. Germline loops: CDR1 SGHTA, CDR2 FQGTGA. The CDR3 extends over 15 amino acids. The J segment lost 1 base and the V segment lost 2 bases, leaving 2 bases of the junction unmatched. The CDR3 region has the DNA TGTGCCAGCAGCTTAGAGGGGGCTTCCTACAATGAGCAGTTCTTC. It translates to CASSLEGASYNEQFF.

This chain connects TRBV5-1 to TRBJ2-5; 7 positions match TRBD1. After removal of 4 bases from V and 2 bases from J, the junction contained 8 bases not matched to a gene. The CDR3 has 15 amino acids. From germline, CDR1 is SGHRS and CDR2 YFSETQ. CDR3 in amino acids: CASSPQGTDQETQYF. The CDR3 DNA is TGCGCCAGCAGCCCGCAAGGGACAGATCAAGAGACCCAGTACTTC.

The chain is built from TRBV27 and TRBJ2-7; no definite D call. CDR3 length equals 13 residues. From germline, CDR1 is MNHEY and CDR2 SMNVEV (reference sequence). V was pared by 3 bases and J by 6 bases, with 12 bases between. The CDR3 protein is CASSFGVAGEQYF. The CDR3 nucleotides read TGTGCCAGCAGTTTCGGAGTAGCCGGCGAGCAGTACTTC.

In DNA, the CDR3 is TGCGCCAGCAGCCAATTCAGCGGCGGTTACGAGCAGTACTTC. Residues: CASSQFSGGYEQYF. V gene TRBV4-3 combines with J gene TRBJ2-7, with a tentative D call TRBD2 (5 bases). V was clipped by 2 bases and J by 4 bases, with 12 bases between them. Germline assignment: CDR1 LGHNA and CDR2 YSLEER. This CDR3 has 14 amino acids.

This clone was seen a few times. This chain joins TRBV5-1 and TRBJ2-3; possible D gene TRBD2, 6 bases. From germline, CDR1 is SGHRS and CDR2 YFSETQ. V was pared by 0 bases and J by 2 bases, with 10 bases between. The CDR3 runs 15 residues. The CDR3 nucleotides are TGCGCCAGCAGCTTGGGCGGACTATCCACAGATACGCAGTATTTT. This translates into CASSLGGLSTDTQYF.

This clone was detected a few times. The CDR3 DNA follows: TGTGCCAGCTCACTCCTCCGGGAGAACACTGAAGCTTTCTTT. Residues: CASSLLRENTEAFF. The chain uses TRBV18 and TRBJ1-1; D is undetermined. CDR1 KGHSH and CDR2 LQKENI come from the germline V gene. The CDR3 extends over 14 amino acids. The ends were cut back, 4 bases at V and 1 base at J, with 10 bases in the middle.

The V and J genes are TRBV15 and TRBJ2-3; 9 nucleotides agree with TRBD1. Germline trimming cut 3 bases from V and 4 bases from J; bases unmatched to any gene: 5. The CDR3 contains 15 residues. CDR1 and CDR2 (germline): LNHNV, YYDKDF (reference sequence). The CDR3 DNA reads as TGTGCCACCAGCAGTCCCGGACAGGGGTCAGATACGCAGTATTTT. This gives the protein CATSSPGQGSDTQYF.

The chain employs TRBV10-3 and TRBJ2-7; 10 bases agree with TRBD1. CDR1 is ENHRY, CDR2 SYGVKD, per germline. CDR3 length: 15 amino acids. Unmatched junction bases numbered 5, after V lost 3 bases and J lost 3 bases. In DNA form, the CDR3 reads TGTGCCATCAGTGAATCACGGACAGGGGGCTACGAGCAGTACTTC. Translated: CAISESRTGGYEQYF.

Concerning this clone: Germline is not matched at one junction end, which may reflect a read error. The chain joins TRBV19 to TRBJ2-1; perhaps TRBD2 as D (6 bases). The CDR3 runs to 14 residues. CDR1 LNHDA and CDR2 SQIVND come from the germline V gene (reference sequence). The CDR3 reads CASWDSSSYNGQFF. The CDR3 nucleotides are TGTGCCAGTTGGGACTCGAGCTCCTACAATGGGCAGTTCTTC.

About this clone: This same CDR3 is encoded by further DNA sequences in the sample. CDR3 nucleotide sequence: TGCGCCAGCAGTCCCCTGCGGGAGGGGGAGACCCAGTACTTC. Translation gives CASSPLREGETQYF. The chain recombines TRBV10-2 with TRBJ2-5; 9 bases are a match to TRBD2. The germline V gene has CDR1 WSHSY and CDR2 SAAADI. The CDR3 loop spans 14 amino acids. The junction had 6 bases not matched to a gene; V was cut back by 5 bases and J by 5 bases.

This clone was seen only a few times. The J gene is TRBJ2-2, the V gene TRBV11-1; 12 nucleotides agree with TRBD2. The V and J ends lost 5 bases and 0 bases, in that order; junction bases with no gene match: 7. The germline V gene encodes CDR1 SGHAT and CDR2 FQDESV (reference sequence). CDR3 length: 18 amino acids. DNA for the CDR3: TGTGCCAGCAGCCTCAGACTAGCGGGGGCTTCGAACACCGGGGAGCTGTTTTTT. It codes for CASSLRLAGASNTGELFF.

The rearrangement uses TRBV12-5 and TRBJ2-2, with D possibly being TRBD2 (6 bases). The CDR3 spans 16 residues. The ends were cut back, 0 bases at V and 5 bases at J, with 13 bases in the middle. CDR1 is LGHNT and CDR2 is FRNRAP in the germline V gene. CDR3 coding DNA: TGTGCTAGTGGTTTGGTACTGGGTGGGGGGACCGGGGAGCTGTTTTTT. As protein: CASGLVLGGGTGELFF.

The chain links TRBV30 to TRBJ2-1, with 9 nucleotides matching TRBD1. CDR1 GTSNPN and CDR2 SVGIG come from the germline V gene (reference sequence). Trimming removed 5 bases from V and 1 base from J; junction bases left unmatched: 12. The CDR3 is made up of 17 amino acids. The CDR3 here is CAWHRGRYGRSYNEQFF. The DNA for the CDR3 is TGTGCCTGGCACAGGGGGCGATACGGGAGGTCCTACAATGAGCAGTTCTTC.

The chain uses TRBV4-2 and TRBJ2-3; no reliable D call. The V end lost 0 bases, the J end lost 1 base, and 8 bases lay between the germline ends. This CDR3 region has 15 residues. CDR1 and CDR2 (germline): LGHNA, YNFKEQ. CDR3 DNA sequence: TGTGCCAGCAGCCAAGACTCCCAGGGCACAGATACGCAGTATTTT. Protein sequence: CASSQDSQGTDTQYF.